A selection of T cell receptor beta chains follows, all from one sample in a study of T cell changes during pregnancy in multiple sclerosis. Data came from immunoSEQ multiplex PCR; TCRdb stores just in-frame clones and leaves some out. The profile covers around 71,000 clones, with approximately 92% appearing a single time and roughly 1.1% taken by the ten largest. The specimen comprised peripheral blood, sampled in the third trimester of pregnancy. The source is a female donor with multiple sclerosis, enrolled in a pregnancy study. Each CDR3 is given with its conserved first and last residue. A D gene is named only where the DNA matches it firmly. Rows may omit the clone size; those that give it use once, few, many or a size class.

J: TRBJ1-2
size: once
D: TRBD1
V: TRBV7-9
CDR3: CASSLGQGDGYTF
DNA: TGTGCCAGCAGCTTAGGGCAGGGGGATGGCTACACCTTC

J: TRBJ2-3
size: .
D: .
V: TRBV25-1
CDR3: CASSEVASPLTDTQYF
DNA: TGTGCCAGCAGTGAGGTAGCGTCACCGCTCACAGATACGCAGTATTTT

J: TRBJ1-2
size: .
D: .
V: TRBV5-1
CDR3: CASSLLPGLTYGYTF
DNA: TGCGCCAGCAGCTTGTTGCCAGGGCTTACCTATGGCTACACCTTC

J: TRBJ2-1
size: .
D: .
V: TRBV19
CDR3: CASSMLPSDNEQFF
DNA: TGTGCCAGTAGTATGCTCCCTAGCGACAATGAGCAGTTCTTC

J: TRBJ1-1
size: .
D: .
V: TRBV19
CDR3: CASSIDLEGEAFF
DNA: TGTGCCAGTAGTATAGATCTCGAGGGTGAAGCTTTCTTT

J: TRBJ2-1
size: .
D: TRBD2
V: TRBV9
CDR3: CASSARLVGGGEQFF
DNA: TGTGCCAGCAGCGCGAGACTGGTCGGGGGGGGTGAGCAGTTCTTC

J: TRBJ2-5
size: .
D: TRBD2
V: TRBV5-4
CDR3: CASSFPLADQETQYF
DNA: TGTGCCAGCAGCTTCCCACTAGCGGACCAAGAGACCCAGTACTTC

J: TRBJ2-2
size: .
D: TRBD2
V: TRBV6-4
CDR3: CASSDSREGANTGELFF
DNA: TGTGCCAGCAGTGACTCCCGGGAGGGGGCGAACACCGGGGAGCTGTTTTTT

J: TRBJ2-7
size: .
D: .
V: TRBV2
CDR3: CASSPSYEQYF
DNA: TGTGCCAGCAGTCCTTCCTACGAGCAGTACTTC

J: TRBJ2-7
size: .
D: .
V: TRBV5-1
CDR3: CASSPGGSGSEQYF
DNA: TGCGCCAGCAGCCCGGGCGGCTCGGGGAGCGAGCAGTACTTC

J: TRBJ1-2
size: .
D: .
V: TRBV6-6
CDR3: CASSYDRNSYGYTF
DNA: TGTGCCAGCAGTTACGACAGGAATTCCTATGGCTACACCTTC

J: TRBJ2-7
size: .
D: .
V: TRBV6-5
CDR3: CASSYRRALEQYF
DNA: TGTGCCAGCAGTTACCGGAGGGCCCTCGAGCAGTACTTC

J: TRBJ2-3
size: .
D: TRBD2
V: TRBV7-9
CDR3: CASSSSGRETDTQYF
DNA: TGTGCCAGCAGCAGTAGCGGGAGGGAGACAGATACGCAGTATTTT

J: TRBJ2-2
size: .
D: TRBD1
V: TRBV7-2
CDR3: CASSLGQGTTGELFF
DNA: TGTGCCAGCAGCTTAGGACAGGGGACCACCGGGGAGCTGTTTTTT

J: TRBJ2-3
size: .
D: .
V: TRBV9
CDR3: CASSVAGADTQYF
DNA: TGTGCCAGCAGCGTAGCAGGGGCAGATACGCAGTATTTT

J: TRBJ2-3
size: .
D: .
V: TRBV2
CDR3: CASTQGSTDTQYF
DNA: TGTGCCAGCACACAGGGCAGCACAGATACGCAGTATTTT

J: TRBJ2-1
size: .
D: TRBD1
V: TRBV27
CDR3: CASSSLDRDNEQFF
DNA: TGTGCCAGCAGTTCCCTCGACAGGGACAATGAGCAGTTCTTC

J: TRBJ2-2
size: .
D: TRBD2
V: TRBV4-3
CDR3: CASSQVPGGNTGELFF
DNA: TGCGCCAGCAGCCAAGTCCCGGGAGGGAACACCGGGGAGCTGTTTTTT

J: TRBJ1-2
size: .
D: .
V: TRBV18
CDR3: CASSLRTASNYGYTF
DNA: TGTGCCAGCTCACTCCGGACAGCCTCTAACTATGGCTACACCTTC

J: TRBJ2-7
size: .
D: TRBD2
V: TRBV13
CDR3: CASSLGASGFSYEQYF
DNA: TGTGCCAGCAGCTTAGGGGCTAGCGGATTCTCCTACGAGCAGTACTTC

J: TRBJ2-7
size: .
D: TRBD1
V: TRBV9
CDR3: CASSTRDRVSEQYF
DNA: TGTGCCAGCAGCACCCGGGACAGGGTTTCCGAGCAGTACTTC

J: TRBJ2-7
size: .
D: TRBD2
V: TRBV18
CDR3: CASSPPLAGGLHEQYF
DNA: TGTGCCAGCTCACCACCCTTAGCGGGAGGGCTGCACGAGCAGTACTTC

J: TRBJ1-5
size: .
D: .
V: TRBV6-6
CDR3: CASSSTRGSSNQPQHF
DNA: TGTGCCAGCAGTTCCACAAGGGGTTCTAGCAATCAGCCCCAGCATTTT

J: TRBJ2-2
size: .
D: TRBD2
V: TRBV18
CDR3: CASSPTPGLAGTGELFF
DNA: TGTGCCAGCTCACCAACACCGGGACTAGCGGGGACCGGGGAGCTGTTTTTT

J: TRBJ2-2
size: .
D: .
V: TRBV10-3
CDR3: CAISDGGSRGSGELFF
DNA: TGTGCCATCAGTGACGGAGGGAGTCGGGGTTCCGGGGAGCTGTTTTTT

J: TRBJ2-5
size: .
D: TRBD2
V: TRBV5-8
CDR3: CASSLIAGDQETQYF
DNA: TGTGCCAGCAGCTTAATAGCGGGCGACCAAGAGACCCAGTACTTC

J: TRBJ2-7
size: .
D: .
V: TRBV5-1
CDR3: CASSGIRDFPYEQYF
DNA: TGCGCCAGCAGCGGAATCCGGGACTTCCCTTACGAGCAGTACTTC

J: TRBJ1-2
size: .
D: .
V: TRBV5-1
CDR3: CASSLGADYGYTF
DNA: TGCGCCAGCAGCTTGGGAGCCGACTATGGCTACACCTTC

J: TRBJ2-1
size: .
D: .
V: TRBV6-4
CDR3: CASSETLRELEGEQFF
DNA: TGTGCCAGCAGTGAAACTTTACGGGAGTTGGAGGGTGAGCAGTTCTTC

J: TRBJ2-7
size: .
D: .
V: TRBV5-1
CDR3: CASSFSGATHEQYF
DNA: TGCGCCAGCAGCTTTTCGGGAGCCACCCACGAGCAGTACTTC

J: TRBJ2-1
size: .
D: .
V: TRBV7-2
CDR3: CASSTDYLSYNEQFF
DNA: TGTGCCAGCAGCACCGACTACCTCTCCTACAATGAGCAGTTCTTC

J: TRBJ2-4
size: .
D: TRBD2
V: TRBV6-1
CDR3: CASRTSGRYGDIQYF
DNA: TGTGCCAGCCGGACTAGCGGGAGATATGGGGACATTCAGTACTTC

J: TRBJ2-7
size: .
D: .
V: TRBV6-1
CDR3: CASSQVRGYEQYF
DNA: TGTGCCAGCAGCCAAGTGCGGGGCTACGAGCAGTACTTC

J: TRBJ1-4
size: .
D: .
V: TRBV7-9
CDR3: CASSLAGVENEKLFF
DNA: TGTGCCAGCAGCTTAGCTGGAGTGGAGAATGAAAAACTGTTTTTT

J: TRBJ2-1
size: .
D: TRBD1
V: TRBV30
CDR3: CAWSSPELTGFNEQFF
DNA: TGTGCCTGGAGTTCCCCCGAGTTGACAGGGTTCAATGAGCAGTTCTTC

J: TRBJ2-5
size: .
D: .
V: TRBV7-3
CDR3: CASSKGAGPETQYF
DNA: TGTGCCAGCAGCAAAGGAGCAGGGCCGGAGACCCAGTACTTC

J: TRBJ2-5
size: .
D: TRBD2
V: TRBV19
CDR3: CASSPGTSGNVGETQYF
DNA: TGTGCCAGTAGTCCCGGGACTAGCGGGAACGTTGGAGAGACCCAGTACTTC

J: TRBJ2-3
size: .
D: .
V: TRBV13
CDR3: CASSQRGPASRTDTQYF
DNA: TGTGCCAGCAGCCAACGGGGTCCCGCTTCTCGCACAGATACGCAGTATTTT

J: TRBJ1-2
size: .
D: TRBD1
V: TRBV18
CDR3: CASSPGATGDGYTF
DNA: TGTGCCAGCTCACCGGGGGCGACAGGGGATGGCTACACCTTC

J: TRBJ2-5
size: few
D: TRBD2
V: TRBV7-2
CDR3: CASSRRGGRETQYF
DNA: TGTGCCAGCAGCCGCCGGGGGGGGAGGGAGACCCAGTACTTC

J: TRBJ1-3
size: once
D: .
V: TRBV5-1
CDR3: CASSWGDVPSGNTIYF
DNA: TGCGCCAGCAGCTGGGGGGACGTTCCCTCTGGAAACACCATATATTTT

J: TRBJ2-7
size: few
D: TRBD2
V: TRBV18
CDR3: CASSPSGMVVYEQYF
DNA: TGTGCCAGCTCACCTAGCGGGATGGTGGTCTACGAGCAGTACTTC

J: TRBJ1-2
size: .
D: TRBD1
V: TRBV30
CDR3: CAWSSMTGWKVRGYTF
DNA: TGTGCCTGGAGTTCGATGACAGGGTGGAAGGTGAGGGGCTACACCTTC

J: TRBJ2-7
size: .
D: .
V: TRBV5-6
CDR3: CASSRSYEQYF
DNA: TGTGCCAGCAGCCGGTCCTACGAGCAGTACTTC

J: TRBJ2-7
size: .
D: .
V: TRBV6-5
CDR3: CARGPCPLYEQYF
DNA: TGTGCCAGGGGGCCATGCCCCCTATACGAGCAGTACTTC

J: TRBJ2-7
size: .
D: .
V: TRBV28
CDR3: CASSLSPVPEQYF
DNA: TGTGCCAGCAGTTTATCCCCCGTCCCCGAGCAGTACTTC

J: TRBJ1-2
size: .
D: TRBD1
V: TRBV5-5
CDR3: CASSLRGTAYGYTF
DNA: TGTGCCAGCAGCTTGAGAGGGACAGCCTATGGCTACACCTTC

J: TRBJ2-3
size: .
D: .
V: TRBV18
CDR3: CASSPLARGTDTQYF
DNA: TGTGCCAGCTCACCCCTAGCGCGAGGCACAGATACGCAGTATTTT

J: TRBJ2-1
size: .
D: TRBD2
V: TRBV6-5
CDR3: CASSLGGTPYNEQFF
DNA: TGTGCCAGCAGTCTGGGAGGGACCCCCTACAATGAGCAGTTCTTC

J: TRBJ1-1
size: .
D: .
V: TRBV5-6
CDR3: CASSLMRPNTEAFF
DNA: TGTGCCAGCAGCTTGATGCGGCCAAACACTGAAGCTTTCTTT

J: TRBJ2-3
size: once
D: .
V: TRBV6-5
CDR3: CASGRELDTQYF
DNA: TGTGCCAGCGGGCGGGAATTAGATACGCAGTATTTT

J: TRBJ2-2
size: .
D: .
V: TRBV5-1
CDR3: CASSLGVVSTGELFF
DNA: TGCGCCAGCAGCTTGGGTGTAGTTTCGACCGGGGAGCTGTTTTTT

J: TRBJ2-1
size: .
D: .
V: TRBV7-9
CDR3: CASSISWRVSYNEQFF
DNA: TGTGCCAGCAGCATTTCGTGGAGGGTCTCCTACAATGAGCAGTTCTTC